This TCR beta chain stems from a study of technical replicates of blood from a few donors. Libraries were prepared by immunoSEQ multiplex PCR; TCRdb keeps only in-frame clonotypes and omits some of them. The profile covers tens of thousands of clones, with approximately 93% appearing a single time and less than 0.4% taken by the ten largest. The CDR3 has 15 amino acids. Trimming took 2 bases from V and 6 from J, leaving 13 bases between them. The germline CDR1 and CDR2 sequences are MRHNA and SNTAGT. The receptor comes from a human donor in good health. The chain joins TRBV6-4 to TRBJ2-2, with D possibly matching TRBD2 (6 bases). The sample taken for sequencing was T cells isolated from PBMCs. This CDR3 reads CASSDKIGGSGELFF. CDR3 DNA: TGTGCCAGCAGTGACAAGATCGGGGGTTCCGGGGAGCTGTTTTTT.